This record concerns one T cell receptor beta chain sequence. What it binds is unknown. The data are from a study of CD8 T cells in Susac syndrome. Negative isolation yielded CD4+ and CD8+ T cells, and FACS enriched TEMRA cells. The RNA, about 0.45 to 1 ug, was put through reverse transcription using random hexamers. TCRdb reanalysed the immunoSEQ multiplex PCR reads using MiXCR and keeps one entry per CDR3 protein. The repertoire has some 150,000 distinct CDR3 sequences, approximately 96% of them found once; the top ten carry 0.16%. Regarding the study as a whole: That the number of individuals in its TCR sequencing and HLA analysis was relatively small was acknowledged by the study.

The junction had 14 bases not matched to a gene; V was cut back by 4 bases and J by 5 bases. This CDR3 contains 18 residues. Germline V gene lookup returns CDR1 SGHRS and CDR2 YFSETQ. The receptor's source is a human donor with Susac syndrome. Sequencing was done on a sample of CD4+ T cells from PBMCs. J is TRBJ2-7 and V is TRBV5-1, with TRBD2 matching over 14 bases. The CDR3 nucleotides read TGCGCCAGCAGCCTATCCGGGACTAGCGGGGGAAGAAGGAACGAGCAGTACTTC. Translated: CASSLSGTSGGRRNEQYF.